These 28 T cell receptor beta chains came from one sample sequenced in a study of blood T cell repertoires in COVID-19. Generated by immunoSEQ multiplex PCR, the TCRdb table keeps only in-frame clones and is missing some. The sample has about 120,000 clones, roughly 77% seen once; the top ten hold roughly 17%. The specimen was peripheral blood. The source of these receptors is a man between 60 and 70 years old with active or convalescent COVID-19.

This clone showed up just once. The CDR3 bases are TGTGCCAGTAGTACCGGGGACAGGGGAAGTCAGCCCCAGCATTTT. Its protein is CASSTGDRGSQPQHF. The gene calls are TRBV19 and TRBJ1-5; 10 bases match TRBD1. Trimming cost V 4 bases and J 6 bases; bases outside gene matches: 6. Germline lookup yields CDR1 LNHDA and CDR2 SQIVND (reference sequence). The CDR3 contains 15 residues. The full variable domain, with the rest looked up from reference TRBV19 and TRBJ1-5, is DGGITQSPKYLFRKEGQNVTLSCEQNLNHDAMYWYRQDPGQGLRLIYYSQIVNDFQKGDIAEGYSVSREKKESFPLTVTSAQKNPTAFYLCASSTGDRGSQPQHFGDGTRLSIL.

The CDR3 DNA is TGTGCCAGCAGCAAAAGAGCGGGCCAAGAGACCCAGTACTTC. Its protein product is CASSKRAGQETQYF. The chain links TRBV7-3 to TRBJ2-5, with D perhaps TRBD2 (6 bases). There are 14 residues in the CDR3. CDR1 SGHTA and CDR2 FQGTGA come from the germline V gene. The V and J ends lost 5 bases and 1 base respectively, with 11 bases between them.

This clone was recorded once. This sequence joins TRBV16 and TRBJ2-2; TRBD1 is a possible D gene (5 bases). V was cut by 2 bases and J by 0 bases, with 10 bases left in between. CDR1 and CDR2 from the germline V gene are KGHSY and FQNENV. This CDR3 contains 16 residues. The CDR3, as DNA: TGTGCCAGCAGCCAAGGGGCAACTCCGAACACCGGGGAGCTGTTTTTT. It codes for CASSQGATPNTGELFF.

This clone was seen a handful of times. The rearrangement links TRBV11-1 to TRBJ1-1; D remains ambiguous. The CDR3 sequence is 12 residues long. Deletions cut 2 bases from V and 5 bases from J, with 6 bases between. Per the germline V gene, CDR1 is SGHAT and CDR2 is FQDESV (reference sequence). CDR3 sequence: CASSLRGTEAFF. CDR3 coding DNA: TGTGCCAGCAGCTTAAGAGGGACTGAAGCTTTCTTT.

V usage is TRBV6-5 and J usage is TRBJ1-5, with D maybe TRBD1 (5 bases). Germline assignment: CDR1 MNHEY and CDR2 SVGAGI. V lost 6 bases and J lost 3, with 12 bases in between. The CDR3 consists of 14 residues. The CDR3 sequence: CASREAGFNQPQHF. The CDR3 DNA reads TGTGCCAGCAGAGAGGCAGGGTTCAATCAGCCCCAGCATTTT.

With regard to this clone: A junction end diverges from the germline sequence, so it may reflect a read error. V is TRBV5-1 and J is TRBJ2-7; 7 bases are shared with TRBD2. CDR1 SGHRS and CDR2 YFSETQ come from the germline V gene. The CDR3 has 14 residues. The CDR3 is CASNIAGTSHEQYF. The CDR3 DNA reads TGCGCCAGCAACATAGCGGGTACCTCCCACGAGCAGTACTTC. The complete variable domain, with remaining parts taken from reference TRBV5-1 and TRBJ2-7, reads KAGVTQTPRYLIKTRGQQVTLSCSPISGHRSVSWYQQTPGQGLQFLFEYFSETQRNKGNFPGRFSGRQFSNSRSEMNVSTLELGDSALYLCASNIAGTSHEQYFGPGTRLTVT.

The chain combines TRBV11-3 with TRBJ2-1; D is perhaps TRBD1 (5 bases). Trimming removed 1 base at V and 10 bases at J, with 11 bases between. Germline V gene data show CDR1 as SGHNT and CDR2 as YENEEA. This CDR3 contains 13 residues. CDR3 DNA sequence: TGTGCCAGCAGCTTAGTAAGGGGTAGCGAGCAGTTCTTC. Residues: CASSLVRGSEQFF.

The chain recombines TRBV30 with TRBJ2-7; tentatively, D is TRBD1 (6 bases). Per germline, CDR1 GTSNPN and CDR2 SVGIG (reference sequence). Trimming cost V 0 bases and J 2 bases, with 17 bases left between them. The CDR3 is 16 residues long. CDR3 DNA sequence: TGTGCCTGGAGTGTATCAGGCCGGACAGTCACCTACGAGCAGTACTTC. Translating gives CAWSVSGRTVTYEQYF. The full variable domain, rest sourced from reference TRBV30 and TRBJ2-7, is SQTIHQWPATLVQPVGSPLSLECTVEGTSNPNLYWYRQAAGRGLQLLFYSVGIGQISSEVPQNLSASRPQDRQFILSSKKLLLSDSGFYLCAWSVSGRTVTYEQYFGPGTRLTVT.

The gene calls are TRBV28 and TRBJ1-5, with 8 bases identical to TRBD1. V was pared by 10 bases and J by 0 bases, with 8 bases of the junction left unmatched. Per the germline V gene, CDR1 is MDHEN and CDR2 is SYDVKM. The CDR3 consists of 15 residues. The CDR3 DNA sequence: TGTGCCACCACAACGGACAGGGATAGCAATCAGCCCCAGCATTTT. Encoded protein: CATTTDRDSNQPQHF. Full variable domain (missing parts from reference TRBV28 and TRBJ1-5): DVKVTQSSRYLVKRTGEKVFLECVQDMDHENMFWYRQDPGLGLRLIYFSYDVKMKEKGDIPEGYSVSREKKERFSLILESASTNQTSMYLCATTTDRDSNQPQHFGDGTRLSIL.

This rearrangement joins TRBV19 to TRBJ1-2; 11 bases fit TRBD1. J lost 2 bases, V lost 4 bases, and 6 bases had no gene match. Per the germline V gene, CDR1 is LNHDA and CDR2 is SQIVND (reference sequence). The length of the CDR3 is 16 residues. The CDR3 coding sequence is TGTGCCAGTAGTAACTTTAGGACAGGGGGCAACTATGGCTACACCTTC. Translation: CASSNFRTGGNYGYTF.

The chain couples TRBV6-2 or TRBV6-3 to TRBJ1-2; 9 nucleotides line up with TRBD1. The V segment lost 2 bases and the J segment 6 bases; nucleotides outside the gene matches: 4. The germline V gene encodes CDR1 MNHEY and CDR2 SVGEGT. This CDR3 contains 14 residues. CDR3 region: CASSYRGTGNGYTF. DNA of the CDR3: TGTGCCAGCAGTTACCGCGGGACAGGGAATGGCTACACCTTC.

The chain employs TRBV29-1 and TRBJ2-1; D is undetermined. The germline gives CDR1 SQVTM, CDR2 ANQGSEA. The CDR3 length is 13 residues. Trimming left V 3 bases short and J 4 bases short, with 10 bases between. The CDR3 DNA sequence: TGCAGCGTTGATCCTAGTGGTTACAATGAGCAGTTCTTC. Translation: CSVDPSGYNEQFF.

The table lists this clone with a count of one. The rearrangement links TRBV10-3 to TRBJ1-1, with 10 positions matching TRBD1. There are 16 residues in the CDR3. Germline trimming cut 2 bases from V and 6 bases from J; bases unmatched to any gene: 9. Per germline, CDR1 ENHRY and CDR2 SYGVKD. CDR3 nucleotide sequence: TGTGCCATCAGTGAGGCTGGGGGACAGGGGATCGCTGAAGCTTTCTTT. It yields the protein CAISEAGGQGIAEAFF.

The chain combines TRBV29-1 with TRBJ1-3; D gene unclear. CDR3 length: 12 amino acids. Trimming left V 7 bases short and J 4 bases short, with 11 bases between. Per the germline V gene, CDR1 is SQVTM and CDR2 is ANQGSEA. Written as DNA, the CDR3 is TGCAGCGCCGATGGTCAGGGAAACACCATATATTTT. It is translated as CSADGQGNTIYF.

This clone is large within its sample. J is TRBJ2-7 and V is TRBV23-1; 9 bases agree with TRBD1. TRBV23-1 is marked as an open reading frame, function uncertain. V shed 4 bases and J 2 bases; nucleotides not matched to a gene: 12. The length of the CDR3 is 17 residues. The CDR3 is CASSLYQGTGQTYEQYF. In DNA, the CDR3 is TGCGCCAGCAGTCTCTACCAGGGGACAGGGCAGACCTACGAGCAGTACTTC.

The chain joins TRBV2 to TRBJ2-5; 9 bases match TRBD1. The CDR3 runs 12 residues. With V trimmed by 6 bases and J by 4 bases, 0 bases remained unmatched. Germline V CDR1 and CDR2: SNHLY, FYNNEI. The CDR3 reads CASRGQGETQYF. CDR3 DNA: TGTGCCAGCAGGGGACAGGGAGAGACCCAGTACTTC.

This clone was counted only a few times. V is TRBV28 and J is TRBJ2-7; tentative D call: TRBD2 (7 bases). The CDR3 runs 12 residues. Germline CDR1 MDHEN, CDR2 SYDVKM. Trimming removed 5 bases at V and 7 bases at J, with 12 bases between. The CDR3 DNA sequence: TGTGCCAGCAGTGGGGGGGGCTATGAGCAGTACTTC. The encoded protein is CASSGGGYEQYF.

This clone has just a few counts. The chain couples TRBV9 to TRBJ2-2, with 12 bases matching TRBD2. The junction had 3 bases not matched to a gene; V was cut back by 5 bases and J by 7 bases. Per the germline V gene, CDR1 is SGDLS and CDR2 is YYNGEE. The CDR3 is 14 residues long. Written as DNA, the CDR3 is TGTGCCAGCAGGACTAGCGGGAGCCACGGGGAGCTGTTTTTT. Protein product: CASRTSGSHGELFF.

This chain links TRBV23-1 with TRBJ2-7, with 9 positions matching TRBD1. TRBV23-1 is reported as an ORF; its role is uncertain. J gave up 3 bases and V 0 bases, and 3 bases lay outside the gene matches. The CDR3 loop spans 15 amino acids. The CDR3 nucleotides are TGCGCCAGCAGTCAATCAGGGACAGGGCTCTACGAGCAGTACTTC. Its protein is CASSQSGTGLYEQYF.

This chain joins TRBV14 and TRBJ2-7; maybe TRBD2 (6 bases). With 4 bases removed from V and 4 bases from J, the gap between germline ends came to 17 bases. The V gene's germline CDR1 is SGHDN and CDR2 FVKESK. The CDR3 totals 15 residues. The CDR3, as DNA: TGTGCCAGCAGCCGCGGGACTTTCAGATTTTACGAGCAGTACTTC. Protein sequence: CASSRGTFRFYEQYF. The entire variable domain, with the rest obtained from reference TRBV14 and TRBJ2-7, is as follows: EAGVTQFPSHSVIEKGQTVTLRCDPISGHDNLYWYRRVMGKEIKFLLHFVKESKQDESGMPNNRFLAERTGGTYSTLKVQPAELEDSGVYFCASSRGTFRFYEQYFGPGTRLTVT.

The V call is TRBV19, the J call TRBJ2-1; 7 bases fit TRBD2. This CDR3 comprises 18 residues. Germline V lookup: CDR1 LNHDA, CDR2 SQIVND (reference sequence). With V trimmed by 5 bases and J by 6 bases, 19 bases remained unmatched. The CDR3 bases are TGTGCCAGTAGTTCCAGAGGGGCGGGAGCCCAAAGATCCAATGAGCAGTTCTTC. It translates to CASSSRGAGAQRSNEQFF. Variable domain in full (rest from reference TRBV19 and TRBJ2-1): DGGITQSPKYLFRKEGQNVTLSCEQNLNHDAMYWYRQDPGQGLRLIYYSQIVNDFQKGDIAEGYSVSREKKESFPLTVTSAQKNPTAFYLCASSSRGAGAQRSNEQFFGPGTRLTVL.

This chain connects TRBV6-6 to TRBJ2-7, with 9 bases fitting TRBD2. From germline, CDR1 is MNHNY and CDR2 SVGAGI (reference sequence). The trim removed 0 bases at V and 1 base at J, leaving 4 bases unmatched. The CDR3 loop spans 16 amino acids. In DNA, the CDR3 is TGTGCCAGCAGTTACTCGATGGCGGGAGGGTCCTACGAGCAGTACTTC. Its protein product is CASSYSMAGGSYEQYF.

This chain links TRBV11-2 with TRBJ2-2, with a possible D match to TRBD1 (6 bases). The CDR3 is made up of 16 amino acids. CDR1 and CDR2 from the germline V gene are SGHAT and FQNNGV. The V gene lost 1 base and the J gene lost 1 base, with 10 bases spanning the gap. DNA for the CDR3: TGTGCCAGCAGCTTAGTTGCAGGGGTGAACACCGGGGAGCTGTTTTTT. It translates to CASSLVAGVNTGELFF. Complete variable domain (other parts from reference TRBV11-2 and TRBJ2-2): EAGVAQSPRYKIIEKRQSVAFWCNPISGHATLYWYQQILGQGPKLLIQFQNNGVVDDSQLPKDRFSAERLKGVDSTLKIQPAKLEDSAVYLCASSLVAGVNTGELFFGEGSRLTVL.

This clone occurred a few times. The chain recombines TRBV27 with TRBJ2-5; 8 nucleotides agree with TRBD1. This CDR3 contains 16 residues. The V gene's germline CDR1 is MNHEY and CDR2 SMNVEV (reference sequence). V shed 6 bases, J shed 0 bases, and the junction held 9 bases outside the gene matches. The CDR3 loop is CASRLGGQVYQETQYF. The CDR3 DNA reads as TGTGCCAGCAGGTTAGGGGGACAGGTGTACCAAGAGACCCAGTACTTC.

The rearrangement uses TRBV5-5 and TRBJ2-7; tentatively, D is TRBD2 (6 bases). The V gene's germline CDR1 is SGHKS and CDR2 YYEKEE (reference sequence). V dropped 4 bases and J dropped 7 bases, with 21 bases sitting between them. This CDR3 spans 15 amino acids. The CDR3 nucleotides read TGTGCCAGCAGCCCCAATGCAAGGAGGGGCTCGGAGCAGTACTTC. Its protein product is CASSPNARRGSEQYF.

The CDR3 sequence is CASREAGGDGEQFF. CDR3 coding DNA: TGTGCCAGCCGGGAAGCGGGGGGCGATGGTGAGCAGTTCTTC. The J gene is TRBJ2-1, the V gene TRBV19; 9 bases line up with TRBD2. The CDR3 totals 14 residues. CDR1 is LNHDA and CDR2 is SQIVND in the germline V gene (reference sequence). Trimming cost V 9 bases and J 9 bases; bases outside gene matches: 12.

This clone showed up just a few times. The V gene is TRBV6-2 or TRBV6-3, the J gene TRBJ2-2, with 9 nucleotides matching TRBD1. This CDR3 contains 14 residues. Germline V gene lookup returns CDR1 MNHEY and CDR2 SVGEGT. Unmatched junction bases numbered 7, after V lost 6 bases and J lost 8 bases. The CDR3 region has the DNA TGTGCCAGCAGCCTACAGGGGGCGCCGGGGGAGCTGTTTTTT. Translating gives CASSLQGAPGELFF.

This clone was seen a handful of times. The same CDR3 can be traced to other DNA sequences in this sample. This chain joins TRBV29-1 and TRBJ2-7; a weak D match, TRBD1 (6 bases). CDR1 is SQVTM and CDR2 is ANQGSEA in the germline V gene. The CDR3 has 13 amino acids. Trimming took off 0 bases at V and 1 base at J, with 7 bases between the two ends. CDR3 sequence reads: CSVEDRGSYEQYF. The CDR3 DNA sequence: TGCAGCGTTGAAGACAGGGGATCCTACGAGCAGTACTTC.